Described below is a single T cell receptor beta chain sequence and its context. Its antigen is currently not known. The sample holds no much larger clone one base away, and base qualities are not on file. Including the terminal cysteine and phenylalanine, the CDR3 comprises 14 residues. Only the CDR3 DNA stays, 42 bases, in frame from base 1. The CDR1 and CDR2 encoded by the germline V gene (reference sequence) are WNHNN and SYGVQD. The germline V end is reduced by 11 bases and the J end by 7 bases; junction bases left unmatched: 11. The sample belongs to a study of blood T cell repertoires in COVID-19 (dated by TCRdb to about 2020). Regarding the study in general: Collaborator samples came from the United States, Italy and Spain and covered acute and convalescent phases of COVID-19. Subjects who had been exposed to COVID-19, were actively infected with it, or had recovered from it provided the deeply sampled blood TCRbeta repertoires that made up the dataset. The prospective study material was composed of cDNA or gDNA derived from T cells, B-cell-depleted T cells, or PBMCs. Samples were obtained from the ongoing ImmuneRACE study (first 160 participants) and from 1,200 or so subjects provided by 6 global collaborators. HLA class I and class II types, where available, came from metadata supplied by the sample provider rather than from assay-based typing. Nearly every sample came with metadata listing a de-identified subject ID, COVID-19 status, age in years and sex. A freely available public database, intended as a resource for researchers studying the immune response to SARS-CoV-2, is where the repertoires were released. Study-level results and caveats: The amount of clinical and demographic metadata varied by source and participant and was provided uncurated.

In Seattle, one collaborating source enrolled patients while the infection was active and tracked those patients longitudinally over the course of disease. Collaborating institutions collected whole blood in K2EDTA tubes following their own protocols. Collaborator samples were shipped for TCRbeta analysis as frozen whole blood, isolated PBMCs, or DNA extracted from either sample type. The immunoSEQ Assay, a bias-controlled multiplex PCR, was used to amplify TCRbeta CDR3 regions from genomic DNA. Under the source paper's analysis protocol: Within the assay, amplification of reference gene primers was used to estimate how many nucleated cells each sample contained. To quantify the absolute abundance of each unique TCRbeta CDR3 rearrangement, sequence reads were collapsed and filtered. For each sample, productive Simpson clonality was calculated as the square root of Simpson's diversity index across productive rearrangements. This is the immuneACCESS table as TCRdb keeps it, with only in-frame sequences that have V and J called. A part of the clones is gone; compared with another copy, unresolved V genes explain less than half, and the rest is unexplained. V, J and clone size reflect that table, while D and trimming were determined from the DNA. The sample table holds roughly 250,000 clones, of which 70% to 85% were seen once. Around 1% of the sample goes to the ten largest clones.

In this chain, TRBV10-1 is recombined with TRBJ1-5, and TRBD1 aligns with 10 junction nucleotides. The TCR sequence derives from a human donor with COVID-19, enrolled during active disease. The donor label of this sample is uncertain. Material for sequencing was peripheral blood. The CDR3 amino acid sequence is: CAGNPGQGLQPQHF. In nucleotides, the sequence is TGCGCCGGAAACCCGGGACAGGGGCTCCAGCCCCAGCATTTT.